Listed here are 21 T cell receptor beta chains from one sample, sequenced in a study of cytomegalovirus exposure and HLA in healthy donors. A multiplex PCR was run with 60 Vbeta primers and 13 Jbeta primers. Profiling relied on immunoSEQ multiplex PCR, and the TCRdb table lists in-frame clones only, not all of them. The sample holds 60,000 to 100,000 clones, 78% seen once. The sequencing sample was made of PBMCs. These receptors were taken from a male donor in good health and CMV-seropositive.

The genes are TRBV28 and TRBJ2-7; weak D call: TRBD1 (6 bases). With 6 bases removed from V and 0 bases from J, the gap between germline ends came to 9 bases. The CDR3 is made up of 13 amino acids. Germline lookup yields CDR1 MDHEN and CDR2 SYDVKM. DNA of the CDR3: TGTGCCAGCAGAAAGGGACACTCCTACGAGCAGTACTTC. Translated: CASRKGHSYEQYF.

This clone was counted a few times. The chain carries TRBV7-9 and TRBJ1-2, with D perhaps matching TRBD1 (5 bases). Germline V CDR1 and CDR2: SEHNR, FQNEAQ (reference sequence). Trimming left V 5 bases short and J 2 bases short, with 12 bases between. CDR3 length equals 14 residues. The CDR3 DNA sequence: TGTGCCAGCAGCCGAATAGCAGGGAACTATGGCTACACCTTC. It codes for CASSRIAGNYGYTF.

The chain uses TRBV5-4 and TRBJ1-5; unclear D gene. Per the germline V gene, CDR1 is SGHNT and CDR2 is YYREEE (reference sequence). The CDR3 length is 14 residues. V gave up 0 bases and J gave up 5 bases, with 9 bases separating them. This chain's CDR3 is CASSLAGIDQPQHF. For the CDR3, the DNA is TGTGCCAGCAGCTTGGCGGGGATCGATCAGCCCCAGCATTTT. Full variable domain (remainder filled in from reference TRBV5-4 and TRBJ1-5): ETGVTQSPTHLIKTRGQQVTLRCSSQSGHNTVSWYQQALGQGPQFIFQYYREEENGRGNFPPRFSGLQFPNYSSELNVNALELDDSALYLCASSLAGIDQPQHFGDGTRLSIL.

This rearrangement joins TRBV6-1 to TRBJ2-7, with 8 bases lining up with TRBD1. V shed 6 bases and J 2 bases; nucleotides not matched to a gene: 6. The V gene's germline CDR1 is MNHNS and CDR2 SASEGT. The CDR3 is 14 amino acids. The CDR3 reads CASRRTGMAYEQYF. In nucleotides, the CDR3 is TGTGCCAGCAGGAGGACAGGGATGGCCTACGAGCAGTACTTC.

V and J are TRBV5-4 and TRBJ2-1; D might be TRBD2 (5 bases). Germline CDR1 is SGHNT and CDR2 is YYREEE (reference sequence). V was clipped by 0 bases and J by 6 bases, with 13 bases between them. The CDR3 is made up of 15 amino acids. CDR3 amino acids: CASSLGGRMGNEQFF. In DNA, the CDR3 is TGTGCCAGCAGCTTGGGAGGGCGCATGGGCAATGAGCAGTTCTTC.

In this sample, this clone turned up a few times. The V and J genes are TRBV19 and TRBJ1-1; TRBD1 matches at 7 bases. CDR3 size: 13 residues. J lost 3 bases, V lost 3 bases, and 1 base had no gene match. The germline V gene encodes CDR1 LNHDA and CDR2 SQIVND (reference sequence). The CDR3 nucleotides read TGTGCCAGTAGTATTGACAGGGACACTGAAGCTTTCTTT. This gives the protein CASSIDRDTEAFF.

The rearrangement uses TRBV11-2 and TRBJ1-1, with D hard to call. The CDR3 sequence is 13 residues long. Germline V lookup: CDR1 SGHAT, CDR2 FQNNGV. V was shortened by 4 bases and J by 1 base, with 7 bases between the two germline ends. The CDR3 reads CASSSGRNTEAFF. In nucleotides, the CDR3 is TGTGCCAGCAGCTCGGGAAGGAACACTGAAGCTTTCTTT.

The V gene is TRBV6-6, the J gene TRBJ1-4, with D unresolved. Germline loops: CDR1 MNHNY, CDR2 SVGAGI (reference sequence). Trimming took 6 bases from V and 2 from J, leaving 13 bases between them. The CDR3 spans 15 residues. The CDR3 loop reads CASSYLGHTNEKLFF. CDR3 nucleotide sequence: TGTGCCAGCAGCTATTTGGGCCATACTAATGAAAAACTGTTTTTT.

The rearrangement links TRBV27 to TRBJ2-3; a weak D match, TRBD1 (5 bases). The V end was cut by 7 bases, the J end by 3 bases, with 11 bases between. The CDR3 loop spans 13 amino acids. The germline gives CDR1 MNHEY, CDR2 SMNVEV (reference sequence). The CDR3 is CASNVRGTDTQYF. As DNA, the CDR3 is TGTGCCAGCAACGTTAGGGGAACAGATACGCAGTATTTT.

The CDR3: CASSFWTGGFSETQYF. CDR3 sequence (DNA): TGTGCCAGCAGTTTTTGGACAGGGGGCTTCTCAGAGACCCAGTACTTC. The chain is built from TRBV6-6 and TRBJ2-5, with TRBD1 identical over 11 bases. With 4 bases clipped from V and 4 bases from J, the junction kept 8 bases outside the gene matches. There are 16 residues in the CDR3. Germline V gene data show CDR1 as MNHNY and CDR2 as SVGAGI (reference sequence).

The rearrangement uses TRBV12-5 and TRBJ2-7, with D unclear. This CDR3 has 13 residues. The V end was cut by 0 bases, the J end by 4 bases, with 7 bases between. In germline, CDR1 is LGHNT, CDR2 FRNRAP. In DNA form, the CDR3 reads TGTGCTAGTGGTTTGGTCCACCGGTACGAGCAGTACTTC. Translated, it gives CASGLVHRYEQYF.

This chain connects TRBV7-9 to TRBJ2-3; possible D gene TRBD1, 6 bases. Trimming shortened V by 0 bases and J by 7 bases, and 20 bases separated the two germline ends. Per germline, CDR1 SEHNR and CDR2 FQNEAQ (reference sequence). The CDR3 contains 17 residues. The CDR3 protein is CASSLALPLRQGNTQYF. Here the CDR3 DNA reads TGTGCCAGCAGCTTAGCCTTACCTTTACGTCAGGGGAATACGCAGTATTTT.

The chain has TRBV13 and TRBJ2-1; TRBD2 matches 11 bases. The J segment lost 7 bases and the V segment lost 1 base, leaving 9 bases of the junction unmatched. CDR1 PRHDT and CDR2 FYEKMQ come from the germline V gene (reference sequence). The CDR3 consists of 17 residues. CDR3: CASSLDLTSGGLNEQFF. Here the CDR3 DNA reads TGTGCCAGCAGCTTAGATTTAACTAGCGGGGGTCTGAATGAGCAGTTCTTC.

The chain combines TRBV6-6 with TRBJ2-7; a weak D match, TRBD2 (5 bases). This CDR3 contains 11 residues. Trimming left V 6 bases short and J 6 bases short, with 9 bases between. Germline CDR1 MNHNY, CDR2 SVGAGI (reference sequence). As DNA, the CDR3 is TGTGCCAGCAGCCCCGCGGGCGAGCAGTACTTC. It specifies CASSPAGEQYF.

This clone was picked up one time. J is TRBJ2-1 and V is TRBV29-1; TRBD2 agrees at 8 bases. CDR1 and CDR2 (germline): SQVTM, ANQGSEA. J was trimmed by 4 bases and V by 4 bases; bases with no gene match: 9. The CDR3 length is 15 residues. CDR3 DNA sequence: TGCAGCGTTGGTCGCGGGGGGACGTTATACAATGAGCAGTTCTTC. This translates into CSVGRGGTLYNEQFF.

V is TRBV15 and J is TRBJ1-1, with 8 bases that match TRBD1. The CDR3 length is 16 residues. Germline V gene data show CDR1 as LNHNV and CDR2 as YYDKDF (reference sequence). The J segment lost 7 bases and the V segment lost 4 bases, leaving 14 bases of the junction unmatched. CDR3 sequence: CATSKNPGQVPLEAFF. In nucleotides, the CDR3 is TGTGCCACCAGCAAAAACCCGGGACAGGTCCCCCTTGAAGCTTTCTTT.

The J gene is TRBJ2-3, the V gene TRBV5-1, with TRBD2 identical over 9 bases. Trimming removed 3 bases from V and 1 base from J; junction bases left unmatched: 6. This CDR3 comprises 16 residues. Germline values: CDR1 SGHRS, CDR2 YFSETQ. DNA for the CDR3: TGCGCCAGCAGCTCGACGACTAGCGGTGGCACAGATACGCAGTATTTT. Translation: CASSSTTSGGTDTQYF.

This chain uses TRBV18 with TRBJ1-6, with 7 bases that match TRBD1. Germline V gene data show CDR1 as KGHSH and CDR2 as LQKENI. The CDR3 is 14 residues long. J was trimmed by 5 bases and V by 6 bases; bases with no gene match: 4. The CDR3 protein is CASSVGTDNSPLHF. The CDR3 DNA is TGTGCCAGCTCCGTCGGGACAGATAATTCACCCCTCCACTTT.

CDR3: CASSQVGGNTEAFF. CDR3 DNA sequence: TGTGCCAGCAGCCAAGTCGGCGGGAACACTGAAGCTTTCTTT. This rearrangement joins TRBV4-2 to TRBJ1-1; no firm D call. V was trimmed by 1 base and J by 1 base, leaving 7 bases between them. The CDR3 extends over 14 amino acids. The germline V gene has CDR1 LGHNA and CDR2 YNFKEQ.

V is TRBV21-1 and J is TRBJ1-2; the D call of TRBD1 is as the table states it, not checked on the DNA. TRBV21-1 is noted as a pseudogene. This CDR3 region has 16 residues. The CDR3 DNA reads TGTGCCAGCAGCAAATACAGGACAGGGGGCCTTCGTGGCTACACCTTC. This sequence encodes CASSKYRTGGLRGYTF.

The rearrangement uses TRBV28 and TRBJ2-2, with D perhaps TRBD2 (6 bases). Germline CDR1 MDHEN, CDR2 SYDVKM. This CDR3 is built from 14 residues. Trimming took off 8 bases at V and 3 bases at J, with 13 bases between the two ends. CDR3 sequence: CASWGWGDTGELFF. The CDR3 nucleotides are TGTGCCAGCTGGGGGTGGGGGGACACCGGGGAGCTGTTTTTT.